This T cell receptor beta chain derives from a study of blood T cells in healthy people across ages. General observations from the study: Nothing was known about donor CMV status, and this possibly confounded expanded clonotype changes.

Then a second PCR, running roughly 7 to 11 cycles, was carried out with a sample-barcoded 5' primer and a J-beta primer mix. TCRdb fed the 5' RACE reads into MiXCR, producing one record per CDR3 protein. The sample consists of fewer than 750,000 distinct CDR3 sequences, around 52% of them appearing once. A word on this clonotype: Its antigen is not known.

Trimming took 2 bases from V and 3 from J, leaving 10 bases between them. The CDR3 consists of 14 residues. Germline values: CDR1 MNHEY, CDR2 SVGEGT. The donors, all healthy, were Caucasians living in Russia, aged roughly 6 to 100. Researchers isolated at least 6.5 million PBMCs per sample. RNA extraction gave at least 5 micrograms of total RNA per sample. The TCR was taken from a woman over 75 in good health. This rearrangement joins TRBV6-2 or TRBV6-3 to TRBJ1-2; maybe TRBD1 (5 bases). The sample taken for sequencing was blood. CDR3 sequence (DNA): TGTGCCAGCAGTTACCTCGTCAGGGACTATGGCTACACCTTC. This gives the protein CASSYLVRDYGYTF.